These 13 T cell receptor beta chains originate from one sample sequenced in a study of read filtering for tumor transcriptome and immune sequencing. This library used 300 to 450 ng RNA and molecular barcoded adaptors spanning alpha/delta and beta/gamma chains. TCRdb analysed the reads with MiXCR anew, one entry per CDR3 protein. This sample has over 7,500 distinct CDR3 sequences, with 15% to 20% found just once. The specimen sequenced was a population of CD138-negative cells sorted from bone marrow. All receptors come from a donor at least 40 years old with multiple myeloma.

In its sample, this clonotype is medium-sized (0.01 to 0.1%). The CDR3 nucleotides are TGTGCCAGCAGCCAAGAAGGGGGACTATTCCAAGAGACCCAGTACTTC. This sequence encodes CASSQEGGLFQETQYF. This chain links TRBV3-1 with TRBJ2-5; a possible D gene is TRBD2 (7 bases). V lost 0 bases and J 1 base, leaving 12 bases between the germline ends. The CDR3 contains 16 residues. Per the germline V gene, CDR1 is LGHDT and CDR2 is YNNKEL (reference sequence).

This clonotype has at least ten counts. The J gene is TRBJ2-5, the V gene TRBV20-1; 13 positions match TRBD2. The junction had 8 bases not matched to a gene; V was cut back by 5 bases and J by 5 bases. The CDR3 length is 15 residues. Germline V gene lookup returns CDR1 DFQATT and CDR2 SNEGSKA (reference sequence). The CDR3 region is CSAEGLAGAMETQYF. CDR3 bases: TGCAGTGCTGAAGGACTAGCGGGAGCTATGGAGACCCAGTACTTC.

A remark on this clonotype: Mismatch with germline at one junction end may stem from a read error. The chain combines TRBV7-9 with TRBJ2-5; D unclear. The CDR3 extends over 14 amino acids. CDR1 is SEHNR and CDR2 is FQNEAQ in the germline V gene (reference sequence). The CDR3 loop reads CASSLEYTQGTQYF. The CDR3 DNA reads as TGTGCCAGCAGCTTAGAATACACACAAGGGACCCAGTACTTC. Full variable domain (remainder filled in from reference TRBV7-9 and TRBJ2-5): DTGVSQNPRHKITKRGQNVTFRCDPISEHNRLYWYRQTLGQGPEFLTYFQNEAQLEKSRLLSDRFSAERPKGSFSTLEIQRTEQGDSAMYLCASSLEYTQGTQYFGPGTRLLVL.

This clonotype has a count of ten or more. In DNA form, the CDR3 reads TGCAGTGCTAGGGAGAACTACGAGCAGTACTTC. Translated: CSARENYEQYF. The chain recombines TRBV20-1 with TRBJ2-7; D uncertain. CDR1 is DFQATT and CDR2 is SNEGSKA in the germline V gene (reference sequence). V was pared by 3 bases and J by 3 bases, with 6 bases between. The CDR3 runs 11 residues.

For this clonotype: A much larger clone differs from this one at a single base, so this may be a read error. This rearrangement joins TRBV11-1 to TRBJ2-1, with 7 bases matching TRBD1. V shed 5 bases and J 15 bases; nucleotides not matched to a gene: 16. CDR1 is SGHAT, CDR2 FQDESV, per germline (reference sequence). The CDR3 runs 14 residues. This chain's CDR3 is CASSLQGSYNVRFF. The CDR3 nucleotides are TGTGCCAGCAGCCTACAGGGGTCCTACAATGTGCGGTTCTTC.

This clonotype turned up a few times. With only one base between it and a far larger clone, this is likely a read error. V and J are TRBV6-5 and TRBJ2-7; no definite D call. Trimming stripped 7 bases from V and 2 bases from J, with 12 bases between. Germline assignment: CDR1 MNHEY and CDR2 SVGAGI. This CDR3 spans 13 amino acids. The CDR3 nucleotides read TGTGCCAGCAACGTGCACGGAACCTACGAGCAGTACTTC. Translated: CASNVHGTYEQYF.

To note about this clonotype: This clone may be a read error of a much larger clone one base away. The chain recombines TRBV9 with TRBJ1-6; D is undetermined. Germline loops: CDR1 SGDLS, CDR2 YYNGEE. This CDR3 has 15 amino acids. The V end was cut by 2 bases, the J end by 11 bases, with 17 bases between. The chain's CDR3 is CASSVDGSVDPPLHF. In nucleotides, the CDR3 is TGTGCCAGCAGCGTCGACGGCTCCGTCGATCCACCCCTCCACTTT.

This clonotype was seen ten or more times. Here the CDR3 reads CASSYAGLAGANVLTF. The DNA of the CDR3 is TGTGCCAGCAGTTATGCAGGGTTGGCTGGGGCCAACGTCCTGACTTTC. The chain combines TRBV2 with TRBJ2-6, with TRBD1 as a possible D gene (5 bases). The CDR3 runs 16 residues. Germline assignment: CDR1 SNHLY and CDR2 FYNNEI. V was cut by 5 bases and J by 2 bases, with 13 bases left in between.

As for this clonotype: This likely came from a read error, as a far larger clone is one base away. The chain combines TRBV7-2 with TRBJ2-1; D perhaps matches TRBD2 (5 bases). CDR1 is SGHTA and CDR2 is FQGNSA in the germline V gene. This CDR3 has 13 residues. The V gene lost 6 bases and the J gene lost 8 bases, with 14 bases spanning the gap. CDR3 residues: CASRKEAIDEQFF. CDR3 in DNA: TGTGCCAGCAGAAAGGAGGCGATCGATGAGCAGTTCTTC.

This chain connects TRBV20-1 to TRBJ2-5; D not resolved. This CDR3 comprises 11 residues. Trimming stripped 3 bases from V and 2 bases from J, with 4 bases between. Looked up from germline, CDR1 is DFQATT and CDR2 is SNEGSKA (reference sequence). The CDR3 is CSASPQETQYF. The CDR3 bases are TGCAGTGCTAGTCCGCAAGAGACCCAGTACTTC.

V usage is TRBV5-5 and J usage is TRBJ2-5, with 8 positions matching TRBD2. Germline V gives CDR1 SGHKS, CDR2 YYEKEE (reference sequence). The V gene end was trimmed by 5 bases and the J gene end by 7 bases; junction bases not matched to a gene: 13. The CDR3 extends over 15 amino acids. CDR3: CASSMTAGVGGTQYF. Here the CDR3 DNA reads TGTGCCAGCAGTATGACAGCGGGAGTGGGGGGGACCCAGTACTTC.

This clonotype was seen repeatedly, ten times or more. The V gene is TRBV5-4, the J gene TRBJ2-1; D not certain. Germline V gene lookup returns CDR1 SGHNT and CDR2 YYREEE (reference sequence). V was cut by 1 base and J by 6 bases, with 8 bases left in between. The CDR3 is 13 amino acids. As DNA, the CDR3 is TGTGCCAGCAGCTTGAGGCAGGTCAATGAGCAGTTCTTC. It codes for CASSLRQVNEQFF.

By proportion, this clonotype is medium-sized. The chain uses TRBV5-6 and TRBJ2-2, with 9 bases aligning to TRBD1. Germline V CDR1 and CDR2: SGHDT, YYEEEE. V lost 4 bases and J lost 4; bases outside the gene matches: 5. The CDR3 is made up of 15 amino acids. The CDR3 reads CASSVDRGFTGELFF. CDR3 nucleotide sequence: TGTGCCAGCAGCGTGGACAGGGGATTCACCGGGGAGCTGTTTTTT.